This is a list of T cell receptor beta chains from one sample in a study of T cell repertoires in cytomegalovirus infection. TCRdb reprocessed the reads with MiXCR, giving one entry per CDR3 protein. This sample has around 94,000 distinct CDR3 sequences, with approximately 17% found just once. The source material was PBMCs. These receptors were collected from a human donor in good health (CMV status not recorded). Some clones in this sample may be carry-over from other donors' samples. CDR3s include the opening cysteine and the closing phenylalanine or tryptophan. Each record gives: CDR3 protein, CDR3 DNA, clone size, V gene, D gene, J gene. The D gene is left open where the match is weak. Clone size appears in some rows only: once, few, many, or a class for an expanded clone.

CASIHDAGGRNTQYF,TGTGCCAGCATCCACGACGCGGGGGGGAGGAATACGCAGTATTTT,many,TRBV7-9,TRBD2,TRBJ2-3
CASSPSWDREYGSYEQYF,TGTGCCAGCAGCCCTTCGTGGGACAGGGAGTATGGCTCCTACGAGCAGTACTTC,many,TRBV7-8,TRBD1,TRBJ2-7
CASSFQSSTDTQYF,TGCGCCAGCAGCTTCCAGTCGAGCACAGATACGCAGTATTTT,many,TRBV5-1,.,TRBJ2-3
CASSYSKAGGRVAGANVLTF,TGTGCCAGCAGTTACTCGAAGGCCGGGGGGAGGGTCGCTGGGGCCAACGTCCTGACTTTC,.,TRBV6-2/TRBV6-3,TRBD2,TRBJ2-6
CASSIFPNTEAFF,TGTGCCAGTAGTATCTTTCCAAACACTGAAGCTTTCTTT,.,TRBV19,.,TRBJ1-1
CASSRIAGAIDTQYF,TGCGCCAGCAGCCGGATAGCGGGGGCCATCGATACGCAGTATTTT,many,TRBV4-3,TRBD2,TRBJ2-3
CASSRKGQGQATQYF,TGTGCCAGCAGCCGCAAGGGACAGGGGCAAGCGACCCAGTACTTC,many,TRBV7-2,TRBD1,TRBJ2-5
CASSLGGDTEAFF,TGTGCCAGCAGCTTAGGTGGGGACACTGAAGCTTTCTTT,many,TRBV7-2,.,TRBJ1-1
CASSPGSLAQHEQYF,TGTGCCAGCAGCCCCGGAAGTCTAGCGCAACACGAGCAGTACTTC,few,TRBV2,.,TRBJ2-7
CASSLEGGSNTEAFF,TGTGCCAGCAGCTTAGAAGGAGGGTCGAACACTGAAGCTTTCTTT,many,TRBV11-2,.,TRBJ1-1
CSVKGSYEQYF,TGCAGCGTTAAGGGCTCCTACGAGCAGTACTTC,.,TRBV29-1,.,TRBJ2-7
CASSRRNDGYTF,TGTGCCAGCAGCAGGCGGAACGATGGCTACACCTTC,many,TRBV7-9,.,TRBJ1-2
CASSLGFSTDTQYF,TGTGCCAGCTCACTAGGGTTCTCCACAGATACGCAGTATTTT,few,TRBV18,.,TRBJ2-3
CATSDRQETQYF,TGTGCCACCTCGGACAGACAAGAGACCCAGTACTTC,many,TRBV6-1,.,TRBJ2-5
CASSFDREGYEQYF,TGTGCCAGCAGCTTCGACAGGGAGGGATACGAGCAGTACTTC,few,TRBV5-5,.,TRBJ2-7
CASSLGSKYNEQFF,TGTGCCAGCAGCTTAGGTTCAAAGTACAATGAGCAGTTCTTC,few,TRBV11-1,.,TRBJ2-1
CASSPLGRETQYF,TGTGCCAGCAGCCCCCTGGGAAGGGAGACCCAGTACTTC,many,TRBV7-2,.,TRBJ2-5
CASSGGTLQYF,TGTGCCAGCAGCGGGGGGACGCTTCAGTATTTT,.,TRBV14,.,TRBJ2-3
CASSPGTSHSGANVLTF,TGTGCCAGCAGTCCCGGGACGAGCCACTCTGGGGCCAACGTCCTGACTTTC,.,TRBV6-2/TRBV6-3,.,TRBJ2-6
CASSSSRQGVGTDTQYF,TGTGCCAGCAGCTCAAGTCGTCAGGGTGTAGGAACAGATACGCAGTATTTT,many,TRBV7-3,.,TRBJ2-3
CSARTTGNTGELFF,TGCAGTGCGCGAACTACAGGGAACACCGGGGAGCTGTTTTTT,.,TRBV20-1,.,TRBJ2-2
CASSSEGPMGTDTQYF,TGTGCCAGCAGTTCGGAGGGGCCGATGGGCACAGATACGCAGTATTTT,many,TRBV12-3/TRBV12-4,.,TRBJ2-3
CASRRTSGGAVEEQFF,TGTGCGAGCCGTAGGACTAGCGGGGGGGCCGTTGAAGAGCAGTTCTTC,few,TRBV2,TRBD2,TRBJ2-1
CATSRGDGSNQPQHF,TGTGCCACCAGCAGGGGGGACGGTAGCAATCAGCCCCAGCATTTT,.,TRBV15,.,TRBJ1-5
CASSDSLGNTIYF,TGTGCCAGCAGTGACAGTTTGGGAAACACCATATATTTT,few,TRBV12-3/TRBV12-4,.,TRBJ1-3
CASSPEPTGELFF,TGTGCCAGCAGCCCGGAGCCCACCGGGGAGCTGTTTTTT,many,TRBV7-2,.,TRBJ2-2
CSARKGGYSNQPQHF,TGCAGTGCTAGAAAGGGGGGTTATAGCAATCAGCCCCAGCATTTT,.,TRBV20-1,.,TRBJ1-5
CASSEDFNEQYF,TGTGCCAGCAGTGAGGACTTCAACGAGCAGTACTTC,few,TRBV2,.,TRBJ2-7
CASSYDHNEQFF,TGTGCCAGCAGTTACGACCACAATGAGCAGTTCTTC,.,TRBV6-2/TRBV6-3,.,TRBJ2-1
CASRQLGGSYNEQFF,TGTGCCAGCAGACAGCTGGGGGGATCCTACAATGAGCAGTTCTTC,.,TRBV11-2,.,TRBJ2-1
CASSFRGTTDTQYF,TGTGCCAGCAGCTTCAGGGGCACGACAGATACGCAGTATTTT,.,TRBV7-6,.,TRBJ2-3
CSVEGGLTGTDTQYF,TGCAGCGTTGAAGGCGGACTAACCGGCACAGATACGCAGTATTTT,few,TRBV29-1,.,TRBJ2-3
CSARDPKNTEAFF,TGCAGTGCTAGAGATCCCAAGAACACTGAAGCTTTCTTT,.,TRBV20-1,.,TRBJ1-1
CASSLRIGETQYF,TGTGCCAGCAGCTTGCGAATTGGGGAGACCCAGTACTTC,many,TRBV5-5,.,TRBJ2-5
CASSKTGPSYGYTF,TGTGCCAGCAGCAAGACAGGGCCGTCTTATGGCTACACCTTC,few,TRBV7-9,TRBD1,TRBJ1-2
CASGRIKGPLNTEAFF,TGTGCCAGCGGGAGGATAAAAGGGCCGCTGAACACTGAAGCTTTCTTT,few,TRBV12-3/TRBV12-4,.,TRBJ1-1
CASRGQVGETQYF,TGTGCCAGCAGGGGACAGGTTGGAGAGACCCAGTACTTC,many,TRBV2,TRBD1,TRBJ2-5
CASTPGTGGQETQYF,TGTGCCAGCACCCCCGGGACAGGGGGACAAGAGACCCAGTACTTC,few,TRBV14,TRBD1,TRBJ2-5
CAWSEGAPGNNSPLHF,TGTGCCTGGAGTGAGGGGGCACCCGGGAATAATTCACCCCTCCACTTT,.,TRBV30,TRBD1,TRBJ1-6